This T cell receptor beta chain was recorded in a study of cytomegalovirus exposure and HLA in healthy donors. Study observations and caveats: The authors listed some 160 TCR beta chains as cytomegalovirus-associated. Most of the CMV-associated TCR beta chains (in a later analysis) appeared to be HLA-restricted.

The length of the CDR3 is 17 residues. CDR1 is SGHRS, CDR2 YFSETQ, per germline. Trimming removed 0 bases from V and 8 bases from J, with 20 bases in between. 60 Vbeta and 13 Jbeta primers were used in PCR. The method was immunoSEQ multiplex PCR; TCRdb's version includes in-frame clones alone and lacks a portion of them. This sample carries fewer than 250,000 clones, around 79% of them seen once, and the ten largest clones take over 1.5%. On this clone itself: Its matching antigen is unknown.

The rearrangement joins TRBV5-1 to TRBJ2-2; D ambiguous. This TCR came from a male donor in good health and CMV-seronegative. Sample: PBMCs. CDR3 amino acids: CASSLAPRGSPPGELFF. The CDR3 DNA sequence: TGCGCCAGCAGCTTGGCCCCCCGTGGTAGCCCACCAGGGGAGCTGTTTTTT.